Following are 21 T cell receptor beta chains from one sample sequenced in a study of CD8 T cells in Susac syndrome. With random hexamers, reverse transcription was performed on about 0.5 to 1 ug of RNA. In TCRdb, the immunoSEQ multiplex PCR reads were re-called with MiXCR into one record per CDR3 protein. The data hold about 150,000 distinct CDR3 sequences, with around 96% observed a single time. Source material: CD4+ T cells from PBMCs. The receptors shown here come from a human donor with Susac syndrome.

CDR3 nucleotides: TGTGCCAGCAGCTTAGCTAATCCCCAAGAGACCCAGTACTTC. Its protein is CASSLANPQETQYF. V is TRBV7-2 and J is TRBJ2-5; no definite D call. The germline V gene encodes CDR1 SGHTA and CDR2 FQGNSA. The V end was cut by 0 bases, the J end by 1 base, with 6 bases between. This CDR3 comprises 14 residues.

This chain uses TRBV29-1 with TRBJ1-1; 7 bases line up with TRBD1. This CDR3 contains 13 residues. Per the germline V gene, CDR1 is SQVTM and CDR2 is ANQGSEA. V shed 3 bases, J shed 1 base, and the junction held 2 bases outside the gene matches. CDR3 in DNA: TGCAGCGTTGAGGGACAGACGAACACTGAAGCTTTCTTT. Residues: CSVEGQTNTEAFF. The full variable domain, rest sourced from reference TRBV29-1 and TRBJ1-1, is SAVISQKPSRDICQRGTSLTIQCQVDSQVTMMFWYRQQPGQSLTLIATANQGSEATYESGFVIDKFPISRPNLTFSTLTVSNMSPEDSSIYLCSVEGQTNTEAFFGQGTRLTVV.

This sequence joins TRBV7-2 and TRBJ1-1, with a possible D match to TRBD1 (5 bases). The V gene lost 4 bases and the J gene lost 1 base, with 13 bases spanning the gap. CDR3 size: 15 residues. The germline CDR1 and CDR2 sequences are SGHTA and FQGNSA. The CDR3 DNA follows: TGTGCCAGCAGCTCCTCGAGGGGCAGGAACACTGAAGCTTTCTTT. As protein: CASSSSRGRNTEAFF.

In its sample, this clonotype was seen once. The chain joins TRBV20-1 to TRBJ2-1, with D unclear. The length of the CDR3 is 10 residues. The ends were cut back, 5 bases at V and 9 bases at J, with 8 bases in the middle. Germline CDR1 and CDR2: DFQATT and SNEGSKA (reference sequence). For the CDR3, the DNA is TGCAGTGCTCTCGGAGCTGAGCAGTTCTTC. This codes for CSALGAEQFF.

The chain uses TRBV18 and TRBJ2-4, with D possibly TRBD1 on 5 matching bases. Germline CDR1 KGHSH, CDR2 LQKENI. CDR3 size: 15 residues. Trimming pared 3 bases from V and 3 bases from J, leaving 12 bases between. The CDR3 DNA sequence: TGTGCCAGCTCACCTAAAGGGGTGGACAAAAACATTCAGTACTTC. As protein: CASSPKGVDKNIQYF.

This chain links TRBV7-2 with TRBJ2-5, with D unresolved. CDR1 and CDR2 from the germline V gene are SGHTA and FQGNSA. This CDR3 contains 14 residues. The ends were cut back, 1 base at V and 5 bases at J, with 11 bases in the middle. The CDR3 spells CASSLVRIAETQYF. The CDR3 region has the DNA TGTGCCAGCAGCTTAGTTCGGATTGCGGAGACCCAGTACTTC.

This rearrangement joins TRBV28 to TRBJ1-1; D gene ambiguous. Trimming took 5 bases from V and 7 from J, leaving 14 bases between them. This CDR3 spans 13 amino acids. Germline V gene sequence: CDR1 MDHEN, CDR2 SYDVKM. CDR3 sequence: CASSTIQRREAFF. The CDR3 DNA is TGTGCCAGCAGTACCATCCAGCGCCGTGAAGCTTTCTTT.

The V and J genes are TRBV28 and TRBJ1-2; D ambiguous. Trimming took off 7 bases at V and 4 bases at J, with 7 bases between the two ends. The germline V gene encodes CDR1 MDHEN and CDR2 SYDVKM. The CDR3 has 11 amino acids. The CDR3 DNA reads as TGTGCCAGCAAGGAAGTCTATGGCTACACCTTC. This translates into CASKEVYGYTF.

The V gene is TRBV7-2, the J gene TRBJ2-7; D remains unclear. The CDR3 runs to 14 residues. V lost 1 base and J lost 2, with 9 bases in between. Germline V CDR1 and CDR2: SGHTA, FQGNSA. This CDR3 reads CASSLGQVAYEQYF. In nucleotides, the CDR3 is TGTGCCAGCAGCTTAGGGCAGGTCGCCTACGAGCAGTACTTC. Together with reference TRBV7-2 and TRBJ2-7, the CDR3 gives the full variable domain: GAGVSQSPSNKVTEKGKDVELRCDPISGHTALYWYRQSLGQGLEFLIYFQGNSAPDKSGLPSDRFSAERTGGSVSTLTIQRTQQEDSAVYLCASSLGQVAYEQYFGPGTRLTVT.

This chain links TRBV28 with TRBJ2-2, with a possible D match to TRBD2 (6 bases). Germline V gene lookup returns CDR1 MDHEN and CDR2 SYDVKM. The CDR3 spans 15 residues. V was clipped by 6 bases and J by 3 bases, with 14 bases between them. CDR3 DNA: TGTGCCAGCAGCAGCGGGCGAATCGACACCGGGGAGCTGTTTTTT. Protein product: CASSSGRIDTGELFF.

The rearrangement joins TRBV2 to TRBJ2-5; weak D call: TRBD2 (5 bases). Germline loops: CDR1 SNHLY, CDR2 FYNNEI. The CDR3 runs 14 residues. The V end was cut by 3 bases, the J end by 3 bases, with 11 bases between. The CDR3 sequence: CASSDGNQKETQYF. The DNA of the CDR3 is TGTGCCAGCAGTGACGGGAATCAAAAAGAGACCCAGTACTTC.

This chain uses TRBV29-1 with TRBJ1-1; TRBD1 agrees at 7 bases. J gave up 2 bases and V 7 bases, and 4 bases lay outside the gene matches. The CDR3 sequence is 12 residues long. Germline V gives CDR1 SQVTM, CDR2 ANQGSEA. The CDR3 DNA reads TGCAGCGCCGACAGGGATAACACTGAAGCTTTCTTT. Its protein is CSADRDNTEAFF.

This clonotype was counted a single time. The chain links TRBV5-1 to TRBJ1-1; D uncertain. The CDR3 totals 15 residues. Trimming cost V 0 bases and J 4 bases, with 13 bases left between them. Germline V gene data show CDR1 as SGHRS and CDR2 as YFSETQ. CDR3 protein: CASSLEAGRGTEAFF. DNA of the CDR3: TGCGCCAGCAGCTTGGAAGCCGGGAGAGGCACTGAAGCTTTCTTT.

The chain joins TRBV21-1 to TRBJ1-6. TRBV21-1 is given as a pseudogene. The CDR3 is 14 residues long. CDR3 DNA sequence: TGTGCCAGCAGCTCCCCGGAGGGGAATTCACCCCTCCACTTT. Its translation: CASSSPEGNSPLHF.

The V gene is TRBV29-1, the J gene TRBJ2-5, with 7 bases that match TRBD1. Germline V CDR1 and CDR2: SQVTM, ANQGSEA. This CDR3 contains 14 residues. The ends lost 4 bases at V and 5 bases at J; junction bases unmatched: 10. Here the CDR3 DNA reads TGCAGCGTTGTGACAAGGGGGCTGAGGGAGACCCAGTACTTC. It translates to CSVVTRGLRETQYF.

The J gene is TRBJ2-5, the V gene TRBV7-6; 7 positions match TRBD1. Per the germline V gene, CDR1 is SGHVS and CDR2 is FNYEAQ. Germline trimming cut 10 bases from V and 2 bases from J; bases unmatched to any gene: 7. The CDR3 extends over 13 amino acids. CDR3 region: CATARGRQETQYF. The CDR3 DNA follows: TGTGCCACGGCTAGGGGGCGGCAAGAGACCCAGTACTTC.

The CDR3 reads CASSPGQGVHEQYV. The CDR3 bases are TGTGCCAGCTCACCGGGACAGGGGGTTCACGAGCAGTACGTC. J is TRBJ2-7 and V is TRBV18, with 11 bases that match TRBD1. CDR3 size: 14 residues. CDR1 and CDR2 from the germline V gene are KGHSH and LQKENI. The trim removed 3 bases at V and 5 bases at J, leaving 3 bases unmatched.

The V gene is TRBV10-3, the J gene TRBJ2-1; 7 bases line up with TRBD2. Germline lookup yields CDR1 ENHRY and CDR2 SYGVKD. V dropped 0 bases and J dropped 3; count of bases not matched to a gene: 8. The CDR3 spans 17 residues. The CDR3 region is CAISESVGGFIYNEQFF. The CDR3 nucleotides read TGTGCCATCAGTGAGTCAGTGGGGGGGTTTATCTACAATGAGCAGTTCTTC.

The chain couples TRBV9 to TRBJ1-5, with D tentatively TRBD1 (5 bases). Trimming removed 4 bases from V and 5 bases from J, with 16 bases in between. This CDR3 contains 15 residues. The V gene's germline CDR1 is SGDLS and CDR2 YYNGEE. The DNA of the CDR3 is TGTGCCAGCAGCCCGGGGGGAAGGTTCGATCAGCCCCAGCATTTT. Translation gives CASSPGGRFDQPQHF.

This clonotype was counted once. V and J are TRBV3-1 and TRBJ2-7; no definite D call. Trimming took 0 bases from V and 1 from J, leaving 10 bases between them. This CDR3 spans 15 amino acids. CDR1 LGHDT and CDR2 YNNKEL come from the germline V gene (reference sequence). CDR3 sequence (DNA): TGTGCCAGCAGCCAAGAGCAGGTACCTTCCTACGAGCAGTACTTC. Translated, it gives CASSQEQVPSYEQYF.

The chain is built from TRBV15 and TRBJ2-1; no reliable D call. The CDR3 has 13 amino acids. The V end was cut by 3 bases, the J end by 8 bases, with 11 bases between. Looked up from germline, CDR1 is LNHNV and CDR2 is YYDKDF (reference sequence). CDR3 DNA: TGTGCCACCAGCAGGGGGTTACCCGATGAGCAGTTCTTC. The encoded protein is CATSRGLPDEQFF.